This TCR beta chain was captured in a study of Graves' ophthalmopathy and Graves' hyperthyroidism. RNA served as the template for amplifying TCR beta CDR3 regions. Following a first-round RT-PCR that used HTBI primers, a second-round multiplex PCR was carried out. TCRdb reprocessed the multiplex PCR reads with MiXCR, giving one entry per CDR3 protein. The sample includes 150,000 or so distinct CDR3 sequences, under 45% of them seen just once. Of note for this clonotype: Its matching antigen is unknown.

Study-level results: Researchers report that a 13-signature model separated ophthalmopathy from stable hyperthyroidism, posting about 87% sensitivity and less than 82% specificity.

The CDR3 covers 17 residues. CDR1 and CDR2 from the germline V gene are MDHEN and SYDVKM. The V end was cut by 4 bases, the J end by 0 bases, with 16 bases between. Sequencing input: peripheral blood. The source of this sequence is a man aged 25 to 45 with Graves' ophthalmopathy. The chain has TRBV28 and TRBJ1-5, with unresolved D. CDR3 region: CASSSVQKGHSNQPQHF. In DNA form, the CDR3 reads TGTGCCAGCAGTTCCGTGCAGAAGGGCCATAGCAATCAGCCCCAGCATTTT.